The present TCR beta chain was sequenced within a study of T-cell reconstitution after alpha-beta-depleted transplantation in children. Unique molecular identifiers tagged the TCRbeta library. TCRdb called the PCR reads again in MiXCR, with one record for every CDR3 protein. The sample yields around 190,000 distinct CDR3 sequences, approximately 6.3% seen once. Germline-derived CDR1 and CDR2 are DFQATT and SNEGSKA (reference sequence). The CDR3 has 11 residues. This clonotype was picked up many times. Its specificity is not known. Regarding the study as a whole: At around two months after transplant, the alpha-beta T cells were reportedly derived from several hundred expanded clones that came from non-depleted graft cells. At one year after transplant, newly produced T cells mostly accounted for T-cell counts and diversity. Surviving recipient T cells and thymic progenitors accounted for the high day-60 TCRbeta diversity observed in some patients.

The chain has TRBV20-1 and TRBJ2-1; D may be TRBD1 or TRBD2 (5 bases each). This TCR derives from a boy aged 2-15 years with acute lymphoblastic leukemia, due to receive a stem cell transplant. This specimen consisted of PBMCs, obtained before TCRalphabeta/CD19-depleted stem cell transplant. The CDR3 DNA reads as TGCGCGAATTGGGGGTTCAATGAGCAGTTCTTC. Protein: CANWGFNEQFF.